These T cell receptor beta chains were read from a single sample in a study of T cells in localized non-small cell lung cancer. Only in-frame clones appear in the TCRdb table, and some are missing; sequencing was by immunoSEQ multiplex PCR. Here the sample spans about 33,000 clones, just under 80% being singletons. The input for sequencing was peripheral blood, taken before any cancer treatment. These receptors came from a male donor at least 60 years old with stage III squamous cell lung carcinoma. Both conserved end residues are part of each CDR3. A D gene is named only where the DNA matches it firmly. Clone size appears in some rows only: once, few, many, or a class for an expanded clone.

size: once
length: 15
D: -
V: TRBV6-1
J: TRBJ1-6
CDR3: CATTPMSSYNSPLHF
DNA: TGTGCCACCACCCCGATGAGCTCCTATAATTCACCCCTCCACTTT

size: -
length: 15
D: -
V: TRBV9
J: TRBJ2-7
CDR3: CASSVGVGTTYEQYF
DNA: TGTGCCAGCAGCGTCGGCGTCGGCACCACCTACGAGCAGTACTTC

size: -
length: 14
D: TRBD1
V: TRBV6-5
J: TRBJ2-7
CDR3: CASSSVTGPHEQYF
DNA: TGTGCCAGCAGTTCCGTGACAGGGCCCCACGAGCAGTACTTC

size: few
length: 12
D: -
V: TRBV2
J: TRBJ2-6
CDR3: CASSIVDNVLTF
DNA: TGTGCCAGCAGTATCGTTGACAACGTCCTGACTTTC

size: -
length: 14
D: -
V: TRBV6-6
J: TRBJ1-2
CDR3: CASSYSGRESGYTF
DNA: TGTGCCAGCAGTTACTCGGGGAGGGAAAGTGGCTACACCTTC

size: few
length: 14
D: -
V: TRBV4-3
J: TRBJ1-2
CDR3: CASSQLRDGDGYTF
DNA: TGCGCCAGCAGCCAACTCAGGGATGGGGATGGCTACACCTTC

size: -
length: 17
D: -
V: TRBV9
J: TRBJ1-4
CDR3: CASSAPGGGTTNEKLFF
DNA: TGTGCCAGCAGCGCCCCCGGGGGGGGGACAACTAATGAAAAACTGTTTTTT

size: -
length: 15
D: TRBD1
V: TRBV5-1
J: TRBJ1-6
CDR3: CASSHLDRGGSPLHF
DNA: TGCGCCAGCAGCCACCTAGACAGGGGTGGGTCACCCCTCCACTTT

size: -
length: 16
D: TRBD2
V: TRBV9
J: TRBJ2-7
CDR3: CASSPEGLAGPYEQYF
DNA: TGTGCCAGCAGCCCCGAAGGGCTAGCGGGACCCTACGAGCAGTACTTC

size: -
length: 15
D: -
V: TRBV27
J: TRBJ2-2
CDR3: CASSLNSPNTGELFF
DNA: TGTGCCAGCAGTTTAAACAGCCCGAACACCGGGGAGCTGTTTTTT

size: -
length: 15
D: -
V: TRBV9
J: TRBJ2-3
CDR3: CASSSSGWSADTQYF
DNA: TGTGCCAGCAGCTCTTCCGGGTGGAGTGCAGATACGCAGTATTTT

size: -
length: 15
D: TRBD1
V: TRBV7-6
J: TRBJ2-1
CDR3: CASSYAGTGGNEQFF
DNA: TGTGCCAGCAGCTATGCGGGGACAGGGGGGAATGAGCAGTTCTTC

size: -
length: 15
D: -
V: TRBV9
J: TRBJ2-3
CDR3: CASSVDAGFADTQYF
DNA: TGTGCCAGCAGCGTAGATGCGGGATTCGCAGATACGCAGTATTTT

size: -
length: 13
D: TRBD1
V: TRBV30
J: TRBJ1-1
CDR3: CAWSPTGDTEAFF
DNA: TGTGCCTGGAGCCCGACAGGGGACACTGAAGCTTTCTTT

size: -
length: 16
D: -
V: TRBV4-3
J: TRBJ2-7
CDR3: CASSQDRAGSSYEQYF
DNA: TGCGCCAGCAGCCAAGATCGGGCAGGGAGCTCCTACGAGCAGTACTTC

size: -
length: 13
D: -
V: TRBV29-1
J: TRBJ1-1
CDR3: CSVQEGRNTEAFF
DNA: TGCAGCGTTCAGGAGGGACGGAACACTGAAGCTTTCTTT

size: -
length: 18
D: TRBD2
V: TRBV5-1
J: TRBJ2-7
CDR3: CASSTIGLATKGPYEQYF
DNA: TGCGCCAGCAGCACCATCGGACTAGCGACAAAGGGCCCCTACGAGCAGTACTTC

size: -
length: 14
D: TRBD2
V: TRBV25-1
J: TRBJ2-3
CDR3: CASSGLPGTTTVNF
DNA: TGTGCCAGCAGTGGTCTCCCGGGGACTACGACAGTGAATTTT

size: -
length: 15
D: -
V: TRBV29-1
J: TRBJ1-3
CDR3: CSVDSDGHSGNTIYF
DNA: TGCAGCGTTGATTCTGACGGCCACTCTGGAAACACCATATATTTT

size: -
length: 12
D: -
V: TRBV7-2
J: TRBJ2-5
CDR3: CASSSSLGTQYF
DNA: TGTGCCAGCAGCTCCTCCTTGGGGACCCAGTACTTC

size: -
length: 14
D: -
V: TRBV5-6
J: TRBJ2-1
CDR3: CASSLWGAYNEQFF
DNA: TGTGCCAGCAGCTTGTGGGGGGCCTACAATGAGCAGTTCTTC

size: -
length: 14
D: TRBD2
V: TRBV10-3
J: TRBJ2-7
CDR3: CAISRLAGDHEQYF
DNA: TGTGCCATCAGTAGACTAGCGGGGGACCACGAGCAGTACTTC

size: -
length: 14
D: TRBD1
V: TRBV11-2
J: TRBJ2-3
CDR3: CASSSQGGTDTQYF
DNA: TGTGCCAGCAGCTCGCAGGGGGGCACAGATACGCAGTATTTT

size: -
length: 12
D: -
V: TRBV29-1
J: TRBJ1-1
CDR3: CSVEGAGAEAFF
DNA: TGCAGCGTTGAAGGGGCAGGGGCTGAAGCTTTCTTT

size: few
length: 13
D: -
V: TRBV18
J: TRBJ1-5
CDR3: CASSPEGVQPQHF
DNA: TGTGCCAGCTCACCAGAGGGGGTTCAGCCCCAGCATTTT

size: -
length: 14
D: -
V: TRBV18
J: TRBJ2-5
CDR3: CASSPPGQQETQYF
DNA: TGTGCCAGCTCACCACCTGGACAGCAAGAGACCCAGTACTTC

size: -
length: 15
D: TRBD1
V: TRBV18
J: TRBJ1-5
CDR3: CASSPLGTGDGPQHF
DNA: TGTGCCAGCTCACCCCTCGGTACAGGGGATGGGCCCCAGCATTTT

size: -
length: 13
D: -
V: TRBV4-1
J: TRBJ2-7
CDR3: CASSHSEHREQYF
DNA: TGCGCCAGCAGCCACTCCGAGCATAGGGAGCAGTACTTC

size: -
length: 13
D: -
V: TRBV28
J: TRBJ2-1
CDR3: CASSSPTPRWQFF
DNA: TGTGCCAGCAGTTCCCCGACTCCCAGATGGCAGTTCTTC

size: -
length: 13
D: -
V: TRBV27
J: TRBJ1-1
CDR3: CASSQEGNTEAFF
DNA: TGTGCCAGCAGTCAGGAGGGAAACACTGAAGCTTTCTTT

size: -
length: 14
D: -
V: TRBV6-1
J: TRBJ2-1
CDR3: CASSNEGPHNEQFF
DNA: TGTGCCAGCAGTAATGAGGGCCCGCACAATGAGCAGTTCTTC

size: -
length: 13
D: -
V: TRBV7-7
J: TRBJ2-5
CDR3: CASSLGEKETQYF
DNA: TGTGCCAGCAGCTTAGGGGAAAAAGAGACCCAGTACTTC

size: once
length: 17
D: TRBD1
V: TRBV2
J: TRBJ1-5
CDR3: CASSGGNLQGAEQPQHF
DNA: TGTGCCAGCAGTGGGGGGAACTTACAGGGGGCGGAACAGCCCCAGCATTTT

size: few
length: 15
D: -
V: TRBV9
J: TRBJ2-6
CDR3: CASSVPISGANVLTF
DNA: TGTGCCAGCAGCGTTCCGATCTCTGGGGCCAACGTCCTGACTTTC

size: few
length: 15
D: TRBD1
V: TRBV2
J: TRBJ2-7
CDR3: CASRDRVFITYEQYF
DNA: TGTGCCAGCAGGGACAGGGTTTTCATAACCTACGAGCAGTACTTC

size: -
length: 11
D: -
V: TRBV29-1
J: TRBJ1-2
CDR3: CSVGKGGSYTF
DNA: TGCAGCGTTGGAAAGGGGGGAAGCTACACCTTC

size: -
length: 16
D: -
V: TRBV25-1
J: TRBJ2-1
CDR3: CASSGDKGVVNNEQFF
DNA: TGTGCCAGCAGTGGTGATAAGGGGGTGGTCAACAATGAGCAGTTCTTC

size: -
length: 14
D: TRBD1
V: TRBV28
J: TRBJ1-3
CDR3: CASRHGTGGNTIYF
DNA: TGTGCCAGCAGACACGGGACAGGGGGAAACACCATATATTTT

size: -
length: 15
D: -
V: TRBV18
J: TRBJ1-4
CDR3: CASSPGEVPNEKLFF
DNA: TGTGCCAGCTCACCAGGGGAAGTGCCTAATGAAAAACTGTTTTTT

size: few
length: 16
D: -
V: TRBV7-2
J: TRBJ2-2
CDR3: CASSLASSANTGELFF
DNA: TGTGCCAGCAGCTTAGCATCTAGCGCGAACACCGGGGAGCTGTTTTTT

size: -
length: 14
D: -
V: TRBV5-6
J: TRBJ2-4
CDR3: CASSLRAELNIQYF
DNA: TGTGCCAGCTCGCTTAGAGCAGAATTAAACATTCAGTACTTC

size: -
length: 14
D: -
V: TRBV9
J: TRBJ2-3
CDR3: CASSVAGAGDTQYF
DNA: TGTGCCAGCAGCGTAGCCGGGGCGGGAGATACGCAGTATTTT

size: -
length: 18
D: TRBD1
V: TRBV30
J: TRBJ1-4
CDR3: CAWRNNRKEGQGAEKLFF
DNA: TGTGCCTGGAGGAACAACCGAAAAGAGGGACAGGGGGCGGAAAAACTGTTTTTT

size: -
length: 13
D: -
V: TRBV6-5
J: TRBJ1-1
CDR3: CASSYDRNTEAFF
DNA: TGTGCCAGCAGTTATGATAGGAACACTGAAGCTTTCTTT

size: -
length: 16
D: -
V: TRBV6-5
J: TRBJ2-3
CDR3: CASSYSAGIFTDTQYF
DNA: TGTGCCAGCAGTTACTCGGCCGGGATCTTCACAGATACGCAGTATTTT

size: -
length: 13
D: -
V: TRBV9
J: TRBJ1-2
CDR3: CASSVGVTLGYTF
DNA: TGTGCCAGCAGCGTTGGGGTGACTCTTGGCTACACCTTC

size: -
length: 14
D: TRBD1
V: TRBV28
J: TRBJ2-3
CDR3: CASSLTGVGDTQYF
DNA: TGTGCCAGCAGTCTTACAGGGGTCGGAGATACGCAGTATTTT

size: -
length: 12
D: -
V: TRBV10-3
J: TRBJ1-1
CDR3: CAIAKGDTEAFF
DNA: TGTGCCATCGCTAAAGGCGACACTGAAGCTTTCTTT

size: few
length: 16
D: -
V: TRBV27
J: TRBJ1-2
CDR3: CASSLLQDSYNYGYTF
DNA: TGTGCCAGCAGTCTCCTCCAGGACAGCTACAACTATGGCTACACCTTC

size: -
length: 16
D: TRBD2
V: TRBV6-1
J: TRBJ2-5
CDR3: CASSASFSGSRETQYF
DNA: TGTGCCAGCAGTGCCTCCTTTAGCGGGAGTAGAGAGACCCAGTACTTC

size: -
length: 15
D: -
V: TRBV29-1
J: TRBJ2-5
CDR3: CSVHQLLAEQETQYF
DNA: TGCAGCGTTCATCAGTTGCTGGCAGAACAAGAGACCCAGTACTTC

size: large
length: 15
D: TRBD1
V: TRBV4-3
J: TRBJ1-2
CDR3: CASSQELQGVYGYTF
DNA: TGCGCCAGCAGCCAAGAATTACAGGGGGTCTATGGCTACACCTTC

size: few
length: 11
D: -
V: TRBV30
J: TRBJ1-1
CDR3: CAWSRNTEAFF
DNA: TGTGCCTGGAGTCGGAACACTGAAGCTTTCTTT

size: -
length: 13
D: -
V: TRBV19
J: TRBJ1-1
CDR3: CASQGWERTEAFF
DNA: TGTGCCAGTCAGGGATGGGAAAGGACTGAAGCTTTCTTT

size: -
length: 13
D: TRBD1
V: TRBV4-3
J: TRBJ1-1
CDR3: CASSQIQGTEAFF
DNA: TGCGCCAGCAGCCAAATACAGGGGACTGAAGCTTTCTTT

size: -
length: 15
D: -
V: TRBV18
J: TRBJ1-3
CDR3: CASSPARGATNTIYF
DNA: TGTGCCAGCTCACCGGCCCGGGGTGCCACCAACACCATATATTTT

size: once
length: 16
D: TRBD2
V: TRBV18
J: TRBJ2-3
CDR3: CASSPLRTSRTDTQYF
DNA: TGTGCCAGCTCACCACTCAGGACTAGTCGCACAGATACGCAGTATTTT

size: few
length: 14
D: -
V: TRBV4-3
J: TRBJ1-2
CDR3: CASSQVQATGGYTF
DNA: TGCGCCAGCAGCCAAGTCCAAGCCACAGGGGGCTACACCTTC

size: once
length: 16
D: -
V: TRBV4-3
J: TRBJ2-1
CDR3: CASSQGSRDSYNEQFF
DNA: TGCGCCAGCAGCCAAGGGTCCCGGGACTCCTACAATGAGCAGTTCTTC